Shown below are 26 T cell receptor beta chains from a single sample sequenced in a study of OX40 agonist ivuxolimab in advanced cancers. Repertoires were generated with immunoSEQ multiplex PCR, while TCRdb's copy carries only in-frame clones and drops some. Of 33,000 or so clones in the sample, roughly 86% were seen once. This material consisted of CD4+ or CD8+ T cells sorted from blood, taken in a trial of the OX40 agonist ivuxolimab. The receptors derive from an adult with an advanced solid tumor such as melanoma, head and neck, liver or kidney cancer.

The chain is built from TRBV2 and TRBJ1-1; TRBD1 matches 7 bases. The ends lost 6 bases at V and 5 bases at J; junction bases unmatched: 9. The CDR3 extends over 14 amino acids. Germline CDR1 reads SNHLY; CDR2 reads FYNNEI. The CDR3 sequence is CASSFTTGRTEAFF. In nucleotides, the CDR3 is TGTGCCAGCAGCTTTACGACAGGGAGGACTGAAGCTTTCTTT.

This chain uses TRBV2 with TRBJ1-2; D not certain. The CDR3 length is 14 residues. Germline V gene sequence: CDR1 SNHLY, CDR2 FYNNEI. The V end lost 6 bases, the J end lost 6 bases, and 17 bases lay between the germline ends. DNA of the CDR3: TGTGCCAGCAGCGAAAGATTGGCGGTGAATGGCTACACCTTC. It is translated as CASSERLAVNGYTF. Based on the CDR3 plus reference TRBV2 and TRBJ1-2, the full variable domain is EPEVTQTPSHQVTQMGQEVILRCVPISNHLYFYWYRQILGQKVEFLVSFYNNEISEKSEIFDDQFSVERPDGSNFTLKIRSTKLEDSAMYFCASSERLAVNGYTFGSGTRLTVV.

The rearrangement links TRBV11-2 to TRBJ2-1; no clear D. The CDR3 contains 14 residues. V gave up 3 bases and J gave up 2 bases, with 8 bases separating them. Germline V CDR1 and CDR2: SGHAT, FQNNGV. The CDR3 protein is CASSFGRAYNEQFF. CDR3 DNA: TGTGCCAGCAGCTTCGGACGAGCCTACAATGAGCAGTTCTTC.

The rearrangement joins TRBV2 to TRBJ2-1, with D tentatively TRBD2 (5 bases). Trimming removed 7 bases from V and 6 bases from J, with 10 bases in between. Per germline, CDR1 SNHLY and CDR2 FYNNEI. The CDR3 length is 12 residues. The CDR3 here is CASMRGFNEQFF. Written as DNA, the CDR3 is TGTGCCAGCATGCGCGGGTTCAATGAGCAGTTCTTC.

The chain joins TRBV6-1 to TRBJ2-3, with 7 bases identical to TRBD1. CDR1 MNHNS and CDR2 SASEGT come from the germline V gene. This CDR3 is built from 14 residues. V was clipped by 7 bases and J by 4 bases; unmatched bases: 8. The CDR3 loop reads CASTPDRAADTQYF. For the CDR3, the DNA is TGTGCCAGCACCCCCGACAGGGCAGCAGATACGCAGTATTTT.

This CDR3 reads CASSQHRLEFDEQYF. As DNA, the CDR3 is TGTGCCAGCAGCCAACACCGACTTGAGTTCGACGAGCAGTACTTC. This sequence joins TRBV7-9 and TRBJ2-7; D is uncertain. Germline V gene sequence: CDR1 SEHNR, CDR2 FQNEAQ (reference sequence). This CDR3 has 15 amino acids. Trimming took off 5 bases at V and 5 bases at J, with 19 bases between the two ends.

The rearrangement joins TRBV5-1 to TRBJ2-3; TRBD1 matches 8 bases. J was trimmed by 2 bases and V by 0 bases; bases with no gene match: 8. The CDR3 is 17 amino acids. In germline, CDR1 is SGHRS, CDR2 YFSETQ. CDR3 residues: CASSLGAGQGSTDTQYF. In nucleotides, the CDR3 is TGCGCCAGCAGCTTGGGAGCCGGACAGGGTTCCACAGATACGCAGTATTTT. Combining the CDR3 with reference TRBV5-1 and TRBJ2-3 gives the whole variable domain KAGVTQTPRYLIKTRGQQVTLSCSPISGHRSVSWYQQTPGQGLQFLFEYFSETQRNKGNFPGRFSGRQFSNSRSEMNVSTLELGDSALYLCASSLGAGQGSTDTQYFGPGTRLTVL.

The rearrangement uses TRBV11-2 and TRBJ1-2; a possible D gene is TRBD1 (5 bases). Trimming left V 4 bases short and J 5 bases short, with 11 bases between. The CDR3 length is 13 residues. Germline V CDR1 and CDR2: SGHAT, FQNNGV. The CDR3 reads CASSSGGRYGYTF. CDR3 DNA sequence: TGTGCCAGCAGCTCCGGGGGGAGGTATGGCTACACCTTC. The whole variable domain, remainder taken from reference TRBV11-2 and TRBJ1-2, is EAGVAQSPRYKIIEKRQSVAFWCNPISGHATLYWYQQILGQGPKLLIQFQNNGVVDDSQLPKDRFSAERLKGVDSTLKIQPAKLEDSAVYLCASSSGGRYGYTFGSGTRLTVV.

The chain combines TRBV6-6 with TRBJ1-5; 10 nucleotides agree with TRBD1. The CDR3 is 15 residues long. CDR1 is MNHNY and CDR2 is SVGAGI in the germline V gene (reference sequence). V was pared by 2 bases and J by 7 bases, with 5 bases of the junction left unmatched. DNA of the CDR3: TGTGCCAGCAGTTACCAGGACAGGGGGAGACAGCCCCAGCATTTT. Protein sequence: CASSYQDRGRQPQHF.

The rearrangement uses TRBV15 and TRBJ2-3; TRBD2 agrees at 10 bases. V lost 4 bases and J lost 2; bases outside the gene matches: 3. The CDR3 runs to 15 residues. The V gene's germline CDR1 is LNHNV and CDR2 YYDKDF (reference sequence). The CDR3 region is CATSTLAGATDTQYF. The DNA for the CDR3 is TGTGCCACCAGCACCCTAGCGGGGGCCACAGATACGCAGTATTTT.

This clone came up once. The rearrangement uses TRBV6-5 and TRBJ1-2; TRBD1 agrees at 7 bases. The CDR3 runs 14 residues. CDR1 and CDR2 (germline): MNHEY, SVGAGI. The trim removed 4 bases at V and 0 bases at J, leaving 2 bases unmatched. In DNA form, the CDR3 reads TGTGCCAGCAGTTCCGGGACAGCTAACTATGGCTACACCTTC. Translating it yields CASSSGTANYGYTF.

This chain connects TRBV11-2 to TRBJ1-3; 7 bases are a match to TRBD1. From germline, CDR1 is SGHAT and CDR2 FQNNGV. V lost 5 bases and J lost 5; bases outside the gene matches: 6. The length of the CDR3 is 14 residues. The CDR3 nucleotides read TGTGCCAGCAGCATCGACAGGGCCCGAAACACCATATATTTT. This encodes CASSIDRARNTIYF.

This chain uses TRBV5-6 with TRBJ1-1, with a weak D call TRBD1 (5 bases). Trimming left V 1 base short and J 7 bases short, with 14 bases between. This CDR3 is 14 amino acids long. Germline lookup yields CDR1 SGHDT and CDR2 YYEEEE. The CDR3 nucleotides are TGTGCCAGCAGCTTGAAAGGGGTTCAGGGTGAAGCTTTCTTT. Translation: CASSLKGVQGEAFF.

The chain joins TRBV28 to TRBJ2-7; no definite D call. Germline V gives CDR1 MDHEN, CDR2 SYDVKM. V dropped 6 bases and J dropped 2 bases, with 11 bases sitting between them. The CDR3 totals 13 residues. CDR3 in amino acids: CASSRPTPYEQYF. The CDR3 DNA sequence: TGTGCCAGCAGCCGGCCCACTCCCTACGAGCAGTACTTC.

The rearrangement links TRBV14 to TRBJ2-2; no definite D call. V lost 4 bases and J 0 bases, leaving 12 bases between the germline ends. Germline V gene sequence: CDR1 SGHDN, CDR2 FVKESK. CDR3 length: 16 amino acids. CDR3 in DNA: TGTGCCAGCAGCCGGTTATCAGGAGCGAACACCGGGGAGCTGTTTTTT. Amino acids: CASSRLSGANTGELFF.

The rearrangement joins TRBV7-9 to TRBJ2-5; D call uncertain. Looked up from germline, CDR1 is SEHNR and CDR2 is FQNEAQ (reference sequence). The CDR3 has 14 amino acids. V lost 1 base and J lost 0, with 6 bases in between. The CDR3 bases are TGTGCCAGCAGCTTAGGAGGAAACCAAGAGACCCAGTACTTC. Protein product: CASSLGGNQETQYF.

The chain uses TRBV18 and TRBJ1-4; 7 bases line up with TRBD1. V dropped 2 bases and J dropped 4; count of bases not matched to a gene: 1. The CDR3 runs to 14 residues. CDR1 and CDR2 from the germline V gene are KGHSH and LQKENI. The CDR3 here is CASSPGQVNEKLFF. The CDR3 region has the DNA TGTGCCAGCTCACCAGGACAGGTTAATGAAAAACTGTTTTTT.

The chain couples TRBV28 to TRBJ2-7, with D unclear. CDR1 is MDHEN, CDR2 SYDVKM, per germline. Trimming stripped 6 bases from V and 0 bases from J, with 24 bases between. The CDR3 is 18 amino acids. The CDR3 DNA reads TGTGCCAGCAGGGCCACCCTCGGTGCGGCGCTAAACTCCTACGAGCAGTACTTC. Translation: CASRATLGAALNSYEQYF.

The rearrangement links TRBV15 to TRBJ2-7; D gene uncertain. V lost 0 bases and J 0 bases, leaving 9 bases between the germline ends. Germline CDR1 reads LNHNV; CDR2 reads YYDKDF (reference sequence). The CDR3 consists of 15 residues. For the CDR3, the DNA is TGTGCCACCAGCAGAGATTTGGCCAGCTCCTACGAGCAGTACTTC. Translated, it gives CATSRDLASSYEQYF.

This chain uses TRBV10-3 with TRBJ1-4; TRBD1 is a possible D gene (5 bases). The CDR3 runs 13 residues. The germline V and J ends were trimmed by 8 bases and 3 bases, with 10 bases remaining between them. Germline V CDR1 and CDR2: ENHRY, SYGVKD. The CDR3 here is CAISGDANEKLFF. The CDR3 DNA follows: TGTGCCATCTCGGGGGACGCTAATGAAAAACTGTTTTTT.

This clone appeared once. The CDR3 coding sequence is TGTGCCAGCAGTCGTACAGTTTATGGCTACACCTTC. It yields the protein CASSRTVYGYTF. This chain connects TRBV28 to TRBJ1-2; D unresolved. Germline-derived CDR1 and CDR2 are MDHEN and SYDVKM. The CDR3 consists of 12 residues. V was cut by 5 bases and J by 5 bases, with 9 bases left in between.

The CDR3 DNA is TGTGCCAGTACCAGCTTGCGGGACTCCTACTATACGCAGTATTTT. Translation: CASTSLRDSYYTQYF. The chain employs TRBV19 and TRBJ2-3, with D maybe TRBD2 (6 bases). The CDR3 extends over 15 amino acids. Germline loops: CDR1 LNHDA, CDR2 SQIVND (reference sequence). Trimming pared 7 bases from V and 7 bases from J, leaving 21 bases between.

This rearrangement joins TRBV6-1 to TRBJ2-1, with D unresolved. Looked up from germline, CDR1 is MNHNS and CDR2 is SASEGT. The CDR3 covers 14 residues. Trimming cost V 7 bases and J 5 bases, with 15 bases left between them. CDR3: CASKGGVPDNEQFF. CDR3 bases: TGTGCCAGCAAGGGTGGGGTACCTGACAATGAGCAGTTCTTC.

This chain joins TRBV11-2 and TRBJ2-7; D unresolved. The CDR3 is 17 amino acids. V was trimmed by 1 base and J by 1 base, leaving 17 bases between them. Germline V lookup: CDR1 SGHAT, CDR2 FQNNGV. CDR3 sequence (DNA): TGTGCCAGCAGCTTAGTAGTTTTTGGGGTAATGTCCTACGAGCAGTACTTC. Encoded protein: CASSLVVFGVMSYEQYF.

This sequence joins TRBV4-2 and TRBJ1-1; weak D call: TRBD1 (6 bases). Germline V gene lookup returns CDR1 LGHNA and CDR2 YNFKEQ. Trimming took off 0 bases at V and 11 bases at J, with 13 bases between the two ends. The CDR3 consists of 13 residues. CDR3 residues: CASSQDRGGSAFF. In DNA form, the CDR3 reads TGTGCCAGCAGCCAAGATAGGGGGGGCTCGGCTTTCTTT.

The chain uses TRBV11-2 and TRBJ1-2; D is perhaps TRBD1 (5 bases). Trimming removed 1 base from V and 2 bases from J, with 11 bases in between. Germline CDR1 is SGHAT and CDR2 is FQNNGV. The CDR3 loop spans 15 amino acids. CDR3 in amino acids: CASSLAGLGNYGYTF. For the CDR3, the DNA is TGTGCCAGCAGCTTAGCAGGGCTGGGGAACTATGGCTACACCTTC.